Below are 17 T cell receptor beta chains sequenced from a single sample in a study of regulatory T cells in long-lasting Graves disease. Libraries of TCR beta came from iRepertoire HTBI primers plus Arm-PCR of CDR3 regions. TCRdb re-derived calls from the multiplex PCR reads in MiXCR, one entry per CDR3 protein. The sample gives about 400,000 distinct CDR3 sequences, 14% to 15% of which show up once; approximately 8% is in the top ten. Time point denoted: newly diagnosed GD, antithyroid drugs for less than 3 months. Preparation of the TCR library used RNA extracted from PBMCs. Separately, the same data were catalogued under a study of T cells in Graves' hyperthyroidism and ophthalmopathy.

The specimen comprised peripheral blood mononuclear cells (PBMCs), sampled at new diagnosis, from a patient treated with antithyroid drugs. These receptor sequences come from a woman in her thirties or forties with Graves disease.

V and J are TRBV6-2 or TRBV6-3 and TRBJ2-1; perhaps TRBD2 as D (6 bases). This CDR3 is 16 amino acids long. V was shortened by 0 bases and J by 5 bases, with 14 bases between the two germline ends. Germline-derived CDR1 and CDR2 are MNHEY and SVGEGT. The CDR3 reads CASSYSGTASHNEQFF. In DNA form, the CDR3 reads TGTGCCAGCAGTTACTCCGGGACTGCGAGCCACAATGAGCAGTTCTTC.

Regarding this clonotype: This clone may be a read error of a much larger clone one base away. The chain links TRBV3-1 to TRBJ2-1; a possible D gene is TRBD1 (5 bases). Trimming removed 1 base from V and 7 bases from J, with 11 bases in between. The length of the CDR3 is 14 residues. Germline-derived CDR1 and CDR2 are LGHDT and YNNKEL (reference sequence). CDR3 sequence reads: CASSQGAGNNEQFF. Here the CDR3 DNA reads TGTGCCAGCAGCCAAGGAGCAGGGAATAATGAGCAGTTCTTC.

In this sample, this clonotype turned up many times. The rearrangement joins TRBV12-3 or TRBV12-4 to TRBJ2-1; either TRBD1 or TRBD2 may fit D (5 bases each). Trimming took off 6 bases at V and 0 bases at J, with 12 bases between the two ends. The CDR3 has 15 residues. The CDR3 DNA reads as TGTGCCAGCAGCCCGGCAGGGAGCTCCTACAATGAGCAGTTCTTC. It specifies CASSPAGSSYNEQFF.

In this sample, this clonotype turned up once. The gene calls are TRBV30 and TRBJ2-3; 8 bases align to TRBD2. The CDR3 spans 16 residues. Germline loops: CDR1 GTSNPN, CDR2 SVGIG (reference sequence). V lost 2 bases to trimming and J lost 2 bases; unmatched junction nucleotides: 9. The DNA of the CDR3 is TGTGCCTGGAGTCTCGGGCTAGCGGGTTTCACAGATACGCAGTATTTT. Translated, it gives CAWSLGLAGFTDTQYF.

The chain joins TRBV4-3 to TRBJ2-3; TRBD2 aligns across 11 bases. Germline V gene sequence: CDR1 LGHNA, CDR2 YSLEER. With V trimmed by 4 bases and J by 0 bases, 6 bases remained unmatched. This CDR3 region has 17 residues. The CDR3 protein is CASSRGTSGYSTDTQYF. The CDR3 DNA follows: TGCGCCAGCAGCCGAGGGACTAGCGGTTATAGCACAGATACGCAGTATTTT.

At least ten counts were recorded for this clonotype. As DNA, the CDR3 is TGTGCCAGCAGTTTAGCCGGGATGCGATCAATTTGGGAGTATGGCTACACCTTC. Its protein is CASSLAGMRSIWEYGYTF. The rearrangement uses TRBV28 and TRBJ1-2, with D unresolved. CDR1 and CDR2 (germline): MDHEN, SYDVKM. The CDR3 runs to 18 residues. The V end lost 2 bases, the J end lost 5 bases, and 24 bases lay between the germline ends.

This clonotype was counted many times. The V call is TRBV30, the J call TRBJ2-1, with TRBD2 identical over 7 bases. V was clipped by 2 bases and J by 0 bases; unmatched bases: 13. Per the germline V gene, CDR1 is GTSNPN and CDR2 is SVGIG (reference sequence). The CDR3 totals 18 residues. The CDR3 DNA is TGTGCCTGGAGTAGCGGTTTCGGAGCGGGATCCTCCTACAATGAGCAGTTCTTC. This codes for CAWSSGFGAGSSYNEQFF.

The sample holds many counts of this clonotype. The CDR3 DNA reads TGTGCCAGCACCTCTCTGGCCATCTTCAATGAGCAGTTCTTC. As protein: CASTSLAIFNEQFF. The V and J genes are TRBV12-3 or TRBV12-4 and TRBJ2-1; no clear D. Trimming shortened V by 7 bases and J by 6 bases, and 16 bases separated the two germline ends. This CDR3 has 14 residues.

There are many counts of this clonotype. The CDR3 ends on some other residue instead of the conserved phenylalanine or tryptophan, so this is likely a read error. The CDR3 DNA reads TGTGCCACCAGCAGAGGGGTTGTGAACACTGAAGCTTTCCTT. Translation: CATSRGVVNTEAFL. The rearrangement joins TRBV15 to TRBJ1-1, with no clear D. This CDR3 region has 14 residues. V shed 1 base and J shed 0 bases, with 6 bases lying between them. Germline lookup yields CDR1 LNHNV and CDR2 YYDKDF (reference sequence).

This clonotype was counted many times. This chain joins TRBV28 and TRBJ2-7; D might be TRBD2 (6 bases). Deletions cut 6 bases from V and 2 bases from J, with 20 bases between. This CDR3 contains 16 residues. The germline gives CDR1 MDHEN, CDR2 SYDVKM. In DNA form, the CDR3 reads TGTGCCAGCAGGCCGACCGTGAGGAGGACTACCTACGAGCAGTACTTC. Encoded protein: CASRPTVRRTTYEQYF.

The chain carries TRBV4-1 and TRBJ2-7; tentative D call: TRBD2 (6 bases). Trimming cost V 4 bases and J 2 bases, with 18 bases left between them. CDR3 size: 16 residues. Looked up from germline, CDR1 is MGHRA and CDR2 is YSYEKL. The CDR3: CASSPQTWRGPYEQYF. CDR3 sequence (DNA): TGCGCCAGCAGCCCACAAACCTGGCGGGGACCCTACGAGCAGTACTTC.

This clonotype has a count of ten or more. The chain has TRBV12-3 or TRBV12-4 and TRBJ2-7; the D gene could be TRBD1 or TRBD2 (5 bases each). V was clipped by 4 bases and J by 1 base, with 5 bases between them. This CDR3 is 12 amino acids long. The CDR3 DNA reads as TGTGCCAGCAGTTGGGGGTCCTACGAGCAGTACTTC. It codes for CASSWGSYEQYF.

This clonotype was seen repeatedly, ten times or more. The chain joins TRBV13 to TRBJ2-5; 9 bases map to TRBD2. The ends lost 3 bases at V and 4 bases at J; junction bases unmatched: 6. CDR1 and CDR2 from the germline V gene are PRHDT and FYEKMQ (reference sequence). The CDR3 consists of 15 residues. The CDR3 DNA is TGTGCCAGCAGCTTGGGGGATAGCGGGAGAGAGACCCAGTACTTC. This codes for CASSLGDSGRETQYF.

V gene TRBV29-1 combines with J gene TRBJ2-1; TRBD2 might be the D (5 bases). The V end lost 4 bases, the J end lost 9 bases, and 10 bases lay between the germline ends. The CDR3 runs 11 residues. Germline CDR1 and CDR2: SQVTM and ANQGSEA. Here the CDR3 DNA reads TGCAGCGTTGGGGGTGGAGGTGAGCAGTTCTTC. This codes for CSVGGGGEQFF.

V is TRBV7-6 and J is TRBJ2-6, with 7 positions matching TRBD1. The CDR3 consists of 19 residues. CDR1 is SGHVS and CDR2 is FNYEAQ in the germline V gene. The J segment lost 0 bases and the V segment lost 5 bases, leaving 13 bases of the junction unmatched. The CDR3: CASSVHPGQTYSGANVLTF. CDR3 sequence (DNA): TGTGCCAGCAGCGTCCATCCGGGACAGACATACTCTGGGGCCAACGTCCTGACTTTC.

This clonotype came up many times. V and J are TRBV19 and TRBJ2-1; 10 positions agree with TRBD2. V shed 6 bases, J shed 9 bases, and the junction held 8 bases outside the gene matches. The CDR3 has 14 amino acids. CDR1 LNHDA and CDR2 SQIVND come from the germline V gene (reference sequence). The CDR3 protein is CASSTSGAAGEQFF. CDR3 nucleotide sequence: TGTGCCAGTAGCACTAGCGGGGCGGCGGGTGAGCAGTTCTTC.

The chain recombines TRBV11-2 with TRBJ2-7; D is perhaps TRBD2 (5 bases). The V gene's germline CDR1 is SGHAT and CDR2 FQNNGV. V was pared by 4 bases and J by 7 bases, with 14 bases between. The length of the CDR3 is 13 residues. CDR3 sequence: CASSSPGGLEQYF. The CDR3 nucleotides read TGTGCCAGCAGCTCGCCCGGAGGCCTGGAGCAGTACTTC. Combining the CDR3 with reference TRBV11-2 and TRBJ2-7 gives the whole variable domain EAGVAQSPRYKIIEKRQSVAFWCNPISGHATLYWYQQILGQGPKLLIQFQNNGVVDDSQLPKDRFSAERLKGVDSTLKIQPAKLEDSAVYLCASSSPGGLEQYFGPGTRLTVT.